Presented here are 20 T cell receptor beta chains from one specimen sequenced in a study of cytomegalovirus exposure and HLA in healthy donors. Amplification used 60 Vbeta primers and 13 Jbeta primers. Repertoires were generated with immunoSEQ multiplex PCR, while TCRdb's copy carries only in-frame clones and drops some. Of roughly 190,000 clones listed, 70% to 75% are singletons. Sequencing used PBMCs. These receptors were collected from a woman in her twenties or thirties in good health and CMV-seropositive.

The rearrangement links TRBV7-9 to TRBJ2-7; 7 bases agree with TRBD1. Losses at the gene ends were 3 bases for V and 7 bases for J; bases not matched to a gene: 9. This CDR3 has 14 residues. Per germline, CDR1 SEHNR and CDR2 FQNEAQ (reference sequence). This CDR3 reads CASSFLLQGSEQYF. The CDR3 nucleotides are TGTGCCAGCAGCTTCCTTCTACAGGGGTCTGAGCAGTACTTC.

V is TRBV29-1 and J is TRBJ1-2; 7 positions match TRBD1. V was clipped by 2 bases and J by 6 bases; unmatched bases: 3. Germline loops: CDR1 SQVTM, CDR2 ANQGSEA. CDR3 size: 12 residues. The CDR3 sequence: CSVERQGHGYTF. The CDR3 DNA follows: TGCAGCGTTGAACGACAGGGTCATGGCTACACCTTC.

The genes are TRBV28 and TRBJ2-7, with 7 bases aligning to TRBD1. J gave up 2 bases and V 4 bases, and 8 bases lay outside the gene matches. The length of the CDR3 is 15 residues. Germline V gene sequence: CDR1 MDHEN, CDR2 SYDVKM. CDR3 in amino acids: CASSSPQGVTYEQYF. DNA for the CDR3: TGTGCCAGCAGTTCCCCGCAGGGGGTAACCTACGAGCAGTACTTC.

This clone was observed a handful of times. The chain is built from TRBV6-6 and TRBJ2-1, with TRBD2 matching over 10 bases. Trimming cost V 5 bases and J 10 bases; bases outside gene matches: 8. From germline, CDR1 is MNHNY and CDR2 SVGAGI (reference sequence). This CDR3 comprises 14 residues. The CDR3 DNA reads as TGTGCCAGCAGTCTCATTCTGACTAGCGGGGAGCAGTTCTTC. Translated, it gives CASSLILTSGEQFF.

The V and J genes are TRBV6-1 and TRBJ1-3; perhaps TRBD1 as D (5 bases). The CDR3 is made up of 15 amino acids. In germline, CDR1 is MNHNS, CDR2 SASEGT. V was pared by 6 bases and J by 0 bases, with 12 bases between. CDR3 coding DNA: TGTGCCAGCAGGCTCGACAGAAGCTCTGGAAACACCATATATTTT. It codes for CASRLDRSSGNTIYF.

CDR3 nucleotide sequence: TGCGCCAGCAGCCAACTAACTAGCGGGAGTAAGGGTGAGCAGTTCTTC. Its translation: CASSQLTSGSKGEQFF. The chain has TRBV4-1 and TRBJ2-1; TRBD2 aligns across 11 bases. V dropped 2 bases and J dropped 9; count of bases not matched to a gene: 9. The CDR3 has 16 residues. Germline CDR1 MGHRA, CDR2 YSYEKL.

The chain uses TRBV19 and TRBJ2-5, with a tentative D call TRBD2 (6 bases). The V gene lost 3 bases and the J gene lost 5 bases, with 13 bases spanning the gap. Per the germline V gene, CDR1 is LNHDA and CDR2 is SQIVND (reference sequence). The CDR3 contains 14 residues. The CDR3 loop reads CASSMRLGFETQYF. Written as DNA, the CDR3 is TGTGCCAGTAGTATGAGACTAGGATTTGAGACCCAGTACTTC.

The CDR3 spells CASSQDTGGLYEQYF. CDR3 coding DNA: TGCGCCAGCAGCCAAGATACAGGGGGCCTCTACGAGCAGTACTTC. This chain links TRBV4-1 with TRBJ2-7, with TRBD1 matching over 9 bases. The CDR3 covers 15 residues. Per the germline V gene, CDR1 is MGHRA and CDR2 is YSYEKL. Trimming cost V 0 bases and J 3 bases; bases outside gene matches: 3.

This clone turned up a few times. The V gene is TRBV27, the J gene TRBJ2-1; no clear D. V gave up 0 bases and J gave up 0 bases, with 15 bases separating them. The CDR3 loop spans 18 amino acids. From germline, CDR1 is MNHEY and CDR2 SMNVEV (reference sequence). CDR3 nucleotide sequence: TGTGCCAGCAGTTTATCGAACTACCGCCCGAGCTCCTACAATGAGCAGTTCTTC. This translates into CASSLSNYRPSSYNEQFF.

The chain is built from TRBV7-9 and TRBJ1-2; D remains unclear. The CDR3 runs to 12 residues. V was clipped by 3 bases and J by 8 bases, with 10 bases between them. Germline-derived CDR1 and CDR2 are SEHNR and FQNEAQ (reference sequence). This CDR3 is CASSFEVGGYTF. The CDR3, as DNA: TGTGCCAGCAGCTTCGAGGTCGGGGGCTACACCTTC. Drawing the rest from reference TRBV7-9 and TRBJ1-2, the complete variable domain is DTGVSQNPRHKITKRGQNVTFRCDPISEHNRLYWYRQTLGQGPEFLTYFQNEAQLEKSRLLSDRFSAERPKGSFSTLEIQRTEQGDSAMYLCASSFEVGGYTFGSGTRLTVV.

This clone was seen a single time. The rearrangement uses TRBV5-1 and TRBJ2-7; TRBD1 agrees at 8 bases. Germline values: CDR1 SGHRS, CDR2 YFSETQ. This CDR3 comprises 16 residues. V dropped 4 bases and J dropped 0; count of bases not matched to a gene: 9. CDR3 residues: CASSARQGFSSYEQYF. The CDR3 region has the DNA TGCGCCAGCAGCGCCCGACAGGGGTTTAGCTCCTACGAGCAGTACTTC.

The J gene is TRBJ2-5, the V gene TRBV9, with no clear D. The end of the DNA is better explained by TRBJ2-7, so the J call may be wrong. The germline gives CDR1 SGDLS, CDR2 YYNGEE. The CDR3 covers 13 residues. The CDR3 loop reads CASSVGGIYEQYF. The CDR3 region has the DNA TGTGCCAGCAGCGTAGGAGGAATCTACGAGCAGTACTTC.

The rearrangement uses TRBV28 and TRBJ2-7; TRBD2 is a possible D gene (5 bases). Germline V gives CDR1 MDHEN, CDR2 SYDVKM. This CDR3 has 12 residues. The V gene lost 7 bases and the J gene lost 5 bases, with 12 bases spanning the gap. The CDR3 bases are TGTGCCAGCATTAGAGGGAAAAACGAGCAGTACTTC. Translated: CASIRGKNEQYF.

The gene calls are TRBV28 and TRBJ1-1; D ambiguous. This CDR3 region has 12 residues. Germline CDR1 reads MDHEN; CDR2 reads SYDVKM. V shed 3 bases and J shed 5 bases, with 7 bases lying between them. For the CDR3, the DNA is TGTGCCAGCAGTTTGGGCTATACTGAAGCTTTCTTT. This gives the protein CASSLGYTEAFF.

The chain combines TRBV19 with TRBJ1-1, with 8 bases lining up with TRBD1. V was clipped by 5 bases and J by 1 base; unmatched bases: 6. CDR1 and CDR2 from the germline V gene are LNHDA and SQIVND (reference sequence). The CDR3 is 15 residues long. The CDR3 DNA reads TGTGCCAGTAGTCCATACAGGGGGAAGAACACTGAAGCTTTCTTT. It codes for CASSPYRGKNTEAFF.

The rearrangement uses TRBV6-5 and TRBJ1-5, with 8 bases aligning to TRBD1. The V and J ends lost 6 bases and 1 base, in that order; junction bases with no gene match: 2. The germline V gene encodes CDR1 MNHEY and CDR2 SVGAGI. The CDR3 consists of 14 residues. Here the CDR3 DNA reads TGTGCCAGCAGGGGACAGGTGAGCAATCAGCCCCAGCATTTT. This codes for CASRGQVSNQPQHF.

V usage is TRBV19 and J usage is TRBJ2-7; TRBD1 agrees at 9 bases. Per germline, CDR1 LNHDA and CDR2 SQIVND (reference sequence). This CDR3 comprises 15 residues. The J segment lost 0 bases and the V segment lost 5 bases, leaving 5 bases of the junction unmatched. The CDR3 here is CASSPEDRGSYEQYF. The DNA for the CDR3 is TGTGCCAGTAGTCCTGAGGACAGGGGCTCCTACGAGCAGTACTTC. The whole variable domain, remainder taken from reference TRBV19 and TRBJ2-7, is DGGITQSPKYLFRKEGQNVTLSCEQNLNHDAMYWYRQDPGQGLRLIYYSQIVNDFQKGDIAEGYSVSREKKESFPLTVTSAQKNPTAFYLCASSPEDRGSYEQYFGPGTRLTVT.

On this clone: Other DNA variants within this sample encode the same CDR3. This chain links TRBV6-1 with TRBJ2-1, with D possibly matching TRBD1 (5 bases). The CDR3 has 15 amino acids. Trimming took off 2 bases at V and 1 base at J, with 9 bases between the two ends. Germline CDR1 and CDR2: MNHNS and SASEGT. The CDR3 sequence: CASSELAGSYNEQFF. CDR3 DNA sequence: TGTGCCAGCAGTGAATTGGCAGGGTCCTACAATGAGCAGTTCTTC.

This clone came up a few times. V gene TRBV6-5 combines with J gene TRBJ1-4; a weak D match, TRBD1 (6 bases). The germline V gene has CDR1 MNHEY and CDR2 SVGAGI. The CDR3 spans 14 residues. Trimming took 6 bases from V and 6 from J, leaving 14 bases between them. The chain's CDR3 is CASRDTGWDEKLFF. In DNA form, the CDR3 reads TGTGCCAGCAGAGACACAGGGTGGGATGAAAAACTGTTTTTT.

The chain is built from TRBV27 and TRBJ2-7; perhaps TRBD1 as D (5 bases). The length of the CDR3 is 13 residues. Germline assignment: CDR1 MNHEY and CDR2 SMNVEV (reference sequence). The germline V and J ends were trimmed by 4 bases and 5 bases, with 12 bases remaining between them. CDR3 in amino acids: CASSYTGKHEQYF. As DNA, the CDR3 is TGTGCCAGCAGTTATACAGGTAAACACGAGCAGTACTTC.